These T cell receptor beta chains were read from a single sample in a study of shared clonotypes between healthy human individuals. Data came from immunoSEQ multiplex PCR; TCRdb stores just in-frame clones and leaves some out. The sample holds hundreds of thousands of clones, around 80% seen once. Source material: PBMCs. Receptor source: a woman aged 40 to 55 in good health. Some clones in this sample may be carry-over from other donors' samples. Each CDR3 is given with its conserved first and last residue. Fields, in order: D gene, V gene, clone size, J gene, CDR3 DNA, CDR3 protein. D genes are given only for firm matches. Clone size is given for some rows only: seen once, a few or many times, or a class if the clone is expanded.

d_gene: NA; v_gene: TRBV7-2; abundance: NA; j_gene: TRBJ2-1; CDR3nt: TGTGCCAGCAGCTTAGAACAAGGCTCCTACAATGAGCAGTTCTTC; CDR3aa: CASSLEQGSYNEQFF
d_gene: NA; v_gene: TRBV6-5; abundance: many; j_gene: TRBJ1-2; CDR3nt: TGTGCCAGCCAAAGGGGTTCTACGGACGGCTACACCTTC; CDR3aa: CASQRGSTDGYTF
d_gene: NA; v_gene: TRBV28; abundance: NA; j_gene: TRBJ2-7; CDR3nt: TGTGCCAGCAGCCTCGTGATGAACGAGCAGTACTTC; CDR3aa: CASSLVMNEQYF
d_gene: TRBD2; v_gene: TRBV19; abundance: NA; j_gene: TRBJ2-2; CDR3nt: TGTGCCAGTAGTACCGGGGGGACTACCTACACCGGGGAGCTGTTTTTT; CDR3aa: CASSTGGTTYTGELFF
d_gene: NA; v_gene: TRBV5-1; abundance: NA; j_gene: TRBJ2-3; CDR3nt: TGCGCCAGCAGCTTGGCTAGCCCCAACACAAATACGCAGTATTTT; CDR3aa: CASSLASPNTNTQYF
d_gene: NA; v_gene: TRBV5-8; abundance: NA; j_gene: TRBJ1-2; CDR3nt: TGTGCCAGCAGCCACGCTGACACGTTCGTCTATGGCTACACCTTC; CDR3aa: CASSHADTFVYGYTF
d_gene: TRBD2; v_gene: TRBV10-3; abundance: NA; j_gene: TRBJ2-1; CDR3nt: TGTGCCGCTCGGGGGGACTTGAACTACAATGAGCAGTTCTTC; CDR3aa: CAARGDLNYNEQFF
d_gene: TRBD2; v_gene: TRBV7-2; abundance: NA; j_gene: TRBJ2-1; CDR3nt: TGTGCCAGCAGCCAACTAGGGGGGCTAGCGGGAAGCGATGAGCAGTTCTTC; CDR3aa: CASSQLGGLAGSDEQFF
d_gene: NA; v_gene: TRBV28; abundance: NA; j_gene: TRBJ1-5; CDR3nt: TGTGCCAGCAGTTCGGGGAGGAGGGGCAATCAGCCCCAGCATTTT; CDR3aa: CASSSGRRGNQPQHF
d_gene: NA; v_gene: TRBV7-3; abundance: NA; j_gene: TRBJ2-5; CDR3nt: TGTGCCAGCAGCTTAAGGGGCATCCTGGGGGAGACCCAGTACTTC; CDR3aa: CASSLRGILGETQYF
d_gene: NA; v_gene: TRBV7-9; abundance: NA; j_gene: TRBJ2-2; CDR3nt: TGTGCCAGCAGCTTGCGGACAGAGCGAACCGGGGAGCTGTTTTTT; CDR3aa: CASSLRTERTGELFF
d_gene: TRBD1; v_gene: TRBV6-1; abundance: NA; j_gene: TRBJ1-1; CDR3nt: TGTGCCAGCACCTCCTCAGGGGGGGCAAACACTGAAGCTTTCTTT; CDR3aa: CASTSSGGANTEAFF
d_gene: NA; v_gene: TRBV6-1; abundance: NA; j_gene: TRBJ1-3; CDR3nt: TGTGCCAGCAGAGCCGTACTATACTCTGGAAACACCATATATTTT; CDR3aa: CASRAVLYSGNTIYF
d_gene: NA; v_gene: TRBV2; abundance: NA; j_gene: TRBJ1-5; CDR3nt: TGTGCCAGCAGTGATGAGGGGCCCCAGCATTTT; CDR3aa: CASSDEGPQHF
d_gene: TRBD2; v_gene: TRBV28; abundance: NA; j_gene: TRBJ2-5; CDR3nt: TGTGCCAGCAGCCATCGACTAGCGGGCTTGGTGGCCCAGTACTTC; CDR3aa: CASSHRLAGLVAQYF
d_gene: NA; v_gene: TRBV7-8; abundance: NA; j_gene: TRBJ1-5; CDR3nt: TGTGCCAGCAGCTTAGATGCGGCACGGCCCCAGCATTTT; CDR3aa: CASSLDAARPQHF
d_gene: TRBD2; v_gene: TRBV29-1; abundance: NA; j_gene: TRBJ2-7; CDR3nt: TGCAGCGTTGTCGTCTGGACTAGCGGGACCTACGAGCAGTACTTC; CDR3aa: CSVVVWTSGTYEQYF
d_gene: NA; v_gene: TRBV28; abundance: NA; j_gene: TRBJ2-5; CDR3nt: TGTGCCAGCAAACAATTTAGGGTTGAAGAGACCCAGTACTTC; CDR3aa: CASKQFRVEETQYF
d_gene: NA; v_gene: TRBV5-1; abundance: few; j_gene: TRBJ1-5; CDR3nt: TGCGCCAGCAGCTTGGATGCAGGGGATGATCAGCCCCAGCATTTT; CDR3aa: CASSLDAGDDQPQHF
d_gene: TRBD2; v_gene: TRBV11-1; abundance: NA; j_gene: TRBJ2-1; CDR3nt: TGTGCCAGCCGGAAAATGGGGGGGGACAATGAGCAGTTCTTC; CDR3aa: CASRKMGGDNEQFF
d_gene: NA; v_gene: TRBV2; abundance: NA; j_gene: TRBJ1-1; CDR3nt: TGTGCCAGCAGTGCGGGTGGGACTGAAGCTTTCTTT; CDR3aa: CASSAGGTEAFF
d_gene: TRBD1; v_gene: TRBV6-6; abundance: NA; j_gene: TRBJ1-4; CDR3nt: TGTGCCAGCAGGCACGGGACAGCAACTAATGAAAAACTGTTTTTT; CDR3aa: CASRHGTATNEKLFF
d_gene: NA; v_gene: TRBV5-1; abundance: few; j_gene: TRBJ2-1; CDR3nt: TGCGCCAGCAGCTTTAGCGAGAATGAGCAGTTCTTC; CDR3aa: CASSFSENEQFF
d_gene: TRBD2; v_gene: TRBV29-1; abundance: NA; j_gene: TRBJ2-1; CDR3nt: TGCAGCGTTAGGACTAGCGGGAACCAGAAGTTCTTC; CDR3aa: CSVRTSGNQKFF
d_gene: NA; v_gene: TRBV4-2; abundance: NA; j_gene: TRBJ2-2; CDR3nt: TGTGCCAGCAGCCAAGAGACGGGGCGGCTAATCACCGGGGAGCTGTTTTTT; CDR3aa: CASSQETGRLITGELFF
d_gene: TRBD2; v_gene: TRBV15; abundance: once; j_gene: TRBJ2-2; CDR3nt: TGTGCCACCAGCAGACCTAGCGGGGGGAACACCGGGGAGCTGTTTTTT; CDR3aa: CATSRPSGGNTGELFF
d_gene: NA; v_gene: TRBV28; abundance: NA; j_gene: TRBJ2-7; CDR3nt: TGTGCCAGCATGTCCCCGACGAGGACCGACGAGCAGTACTTC; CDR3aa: CASMSPTRTDEQYF
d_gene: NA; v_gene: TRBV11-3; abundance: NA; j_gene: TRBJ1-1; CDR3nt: TGTGCCAGCAGCTTAGAGGGGAGCGACACTGAAGCTTTCTTT; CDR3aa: CASSLEGSDTEAFF
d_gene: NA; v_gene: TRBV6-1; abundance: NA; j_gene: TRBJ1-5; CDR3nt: TGTGCCAGCAGTGAAGTGGCAACTACACACAATCAGCCCCAGCATTTT; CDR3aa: CASSEVATTHNQPQHF
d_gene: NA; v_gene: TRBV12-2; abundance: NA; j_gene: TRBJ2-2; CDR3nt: TGTGCAAGTCGCTTAGCCAAAAACAGGGGACTGAACACCGGGGAGCTGTTTTTT; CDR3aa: CASRLAKNRGLNTGELFF
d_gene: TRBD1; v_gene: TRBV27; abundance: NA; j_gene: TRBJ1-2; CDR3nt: TGTGCCAGCAGTTTCGACAGGGCGGGTGGCTACACCTTC; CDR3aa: CASSFDRAGGYTF
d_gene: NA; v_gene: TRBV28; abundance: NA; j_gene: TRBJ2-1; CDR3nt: TGTGCCAGCAGTCCTGCCGGGAACTACAATGAGCAGTTCTTC; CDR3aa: CASSPAGNYNEQFF
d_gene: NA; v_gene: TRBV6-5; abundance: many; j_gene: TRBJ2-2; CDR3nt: TGTGCCAGCAGTTACTCGGAGGGGACCGGGGAGCTGTTTTTT; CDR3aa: CASSYSEGTGELFF
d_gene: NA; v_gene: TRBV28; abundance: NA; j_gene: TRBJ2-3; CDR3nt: TGTGCCAGCCGGGCCGACAGGACCACAGATACGCAGTATTTT; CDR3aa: CASRADRTTDTQYF
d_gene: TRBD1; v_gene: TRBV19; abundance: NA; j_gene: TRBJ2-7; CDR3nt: TGTGCCGCCGCGCGGGGACAGGCCTACGAGCAGTACTTC; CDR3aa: CAAARGQAYEQYF
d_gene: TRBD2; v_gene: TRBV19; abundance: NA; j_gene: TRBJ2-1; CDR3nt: TGTGCCAGTAGTATAGGGACTAGCGGGTACAATGAGCAGTTCTTC; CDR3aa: CASSIGTSGYNEQFF
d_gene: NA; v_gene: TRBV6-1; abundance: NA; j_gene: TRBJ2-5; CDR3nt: TGTGCCAGCGGTAGAGTTCTCGCCGAGGAGACCCAGTACTTC; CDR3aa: CASGRVLAEETQYF
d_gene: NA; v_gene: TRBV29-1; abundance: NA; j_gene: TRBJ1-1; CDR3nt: TGCAGCGTCAATTGGGCGAACACTGAAGCTTTCTTT; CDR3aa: CSVNWANTEAFF
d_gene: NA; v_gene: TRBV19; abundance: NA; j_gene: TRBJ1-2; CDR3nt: TGTGCCAGTAGTATTCAAGACGGAGTATGGGGCTACACCTTC; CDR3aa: CASSIQDGVWGYTF
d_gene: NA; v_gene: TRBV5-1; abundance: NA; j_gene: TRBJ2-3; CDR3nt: TGCGCCAGCAGCTTGGGAGGACAGAGCACAGATACGCAGTATTTT; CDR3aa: CASSLGGQSTDTQYF
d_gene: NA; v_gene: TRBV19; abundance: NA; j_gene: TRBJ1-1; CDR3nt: TGTGCCAGTAGTGCACAGCTCCGCGGCACTGAAGCTTTCTTT; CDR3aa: CASSAQLRGTEAFF
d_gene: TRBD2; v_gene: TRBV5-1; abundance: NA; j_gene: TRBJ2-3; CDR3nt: TGCGCCAGCGCATCGGGACTAGCGGGAGCATCAGATACGCAGTATTTT; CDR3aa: CASASGLAGASDTQYF
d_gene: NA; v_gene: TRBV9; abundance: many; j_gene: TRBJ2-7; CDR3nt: TGTGCCAGCAGCGTAGGGGAACCCAACGAGCAGTACTTC; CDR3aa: CASSVGEPNEQYF
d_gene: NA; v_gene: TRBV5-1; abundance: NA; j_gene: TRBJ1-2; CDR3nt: TGCGCCAGCAGCTTGCCGGGAGACAGCTACACCTTC; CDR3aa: CASSLPGDSYTF
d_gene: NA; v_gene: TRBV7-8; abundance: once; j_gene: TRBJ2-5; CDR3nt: TGTGCCAGCAGCTTGACTAACCAAGAGACCCAGTACTTC; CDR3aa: CASSLTNQETQYF
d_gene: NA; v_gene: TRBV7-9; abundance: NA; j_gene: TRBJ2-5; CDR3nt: TGTGCCAGCAGCTTCCGGGAAACCCAAGAGACCCAGTACTTC; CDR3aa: CASSFRETQETQYF
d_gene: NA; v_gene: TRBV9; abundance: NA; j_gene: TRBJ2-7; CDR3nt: TGTGCCAGCAGCGTAGTCCAGGGGAGCGACGAGCAGTACTTC; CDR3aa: CASSVVQGSDEQYF
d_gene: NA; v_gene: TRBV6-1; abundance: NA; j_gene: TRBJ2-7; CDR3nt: TGTGCCAGCAGTGAAGAGATTACAGTGAACTACGAGCAGTACTTC; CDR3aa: CASSEEITVNYEQYF
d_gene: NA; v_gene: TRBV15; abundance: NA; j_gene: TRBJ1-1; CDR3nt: TGTGCCACCAGCAGAGGCCTCCAGGCGGCGGCACTGGCTTTCTTT; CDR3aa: CATSRGLQAAALAFF
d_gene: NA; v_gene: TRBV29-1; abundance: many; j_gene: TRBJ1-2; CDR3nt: TGCAGCGTCGATGACGCACGGGGAACCTTC; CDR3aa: CSVDDARGTF